One and the same sample provided the 17 T cell receptor beta chains below, sequenced in a study of T cells in Graves' hyperthyroidism and ophthalmopathy. Amplified TCR beta CDR3 regions came from RNA transcripts. When the TCR CDR3 underwent first-round RT-PCR, the HTBI primer set was used. One entry per CDR3 protein results from TCRdb running MiXCR on the multiplex PCR reads. This sample has 400,000 or so distinct CDR3 sequences, with over 12% found just once. What was sequenced was blood. The receptors were gathered from a woman aged 55-70 years with Graves' ophthalmopathy.

Ten or more counts support this clonotype. V is TRBV28 and J is TRBJ2-7, with TRBD1 matching over 7 bases. The V gene's germline CDR1 is MDHEN and CDR2 SYDVKM. The V and J ends lost 2 bases and 2 bases, in that order; junction bases with no gene match: 3. This CDR3 contains 14 residues. The CDR3 spells CASSLTGVAYEQYF. CDR3 in DNA: TGTGCCAGCAGTTTAACAGGGGTTGCCTACGAGCAGTACTTC.

In its sample, this clonotype was seen many times. J is TRBJ1-1 and V is TRBV6-1; 8 nucleotides agree with TRBD1. Germline loops: CDR1 MNHNS, CDR2 SASEGT. The J segment lost 7 bases and the V segment lost 7 bases, leaving 8 bases of the junction unmatched. The CDR3 extends over 13 amino acids. CDR3 bases: TGTGCCAGCATCCAGGACAGGGAAGTTGAAGCTTTCTTT. Amino acid sequence: CASIQDREVEAFF.

This clonotype was counted ten times or more. The chain is built from TRBV30 and TRBJ2-7; 11 bases map to TRBD2. The V gene's germline CDR1 is GTSNPN and CDR2 SVGIG (reference sequence). Losses at the gene ends were 3 bases for V and 3 bases for J; bases not matched to a gene: 7. There are 15 residues in the CDR3. The CDR3 spells CAWRTGTSGLYEQYF. The CDR3, as DNA: TGTGCCTGGAGAACCGGGACTAGCGGACTCTACGAGCAGTACTTC.

In this sample, this clonotype turned up many times. The V gene is TRBV28, the J gene TRBJ2-1; 12 bases agree with TRBD1. CDR1 is MDHEN, CDR2 SYDVKM, per germline. CDR3 length equals 16 residues. V was clipped by 5 bases and J by 4 bases; unmatched bases: 6. The CDR3 spells CASSLGTGGKYNEQFF. The CDR3, as DNA: TGTGCCAGCAGTCTTGGGACAGGGGGCAAGTACAATGAGCAGTTCTTC.

In its sample, this clonotype was seen many times. The chain joins TRBV28 to TRBJ2-5, with 8 nucleotides matching TRBD1. Per germline, CDR1 MDHEN and CDR2 SYDVKM. V shed 5 bases, J shed 5 bases, and the junction held 4 bases outside the gene matches. The CDR3 length is 13 residues. CDR3 sequence: CASSRQGRETQYF. The CDR3 DNA reads as TGTGCCAGCAGTCGACAGGGGAGGGAGACCCAGTACTTC.

In this sample, this clonotype turned up a few times. CDR3 sequence: CAWSTLADPRDEQFF. Written as DNA, the CDR3 is TGTGCCTGGAGCACACTAGCGGACCCCAGGGATGAGCAGTTCTTC. The rearrangement joins TRBV30 to TRBJ2-1; 8 bases fit TRBD2. CDR1 and CDR2 from the germline V gene are GTSNPN and SVGIG (reference sequence). V lost 3 bases and J lost 8; bases outside the gene matches: 12. This CDR3 is 15 amino acids long.

This clonotype was detected many times. The J gene is TRBJ2-3, the V gene TRBV3-1; D uncertain. The CDR3 loop spans 15 amino acids. In germline, CDR1 is LGHDT, CDR2 YNNKEL (reference sequence). The V gene lost 2 bases and the J gene lost 6 bases, with 15 bases spanning the gap. Written as DNA, the CDR3 is TGTGCCAGCAGCCAACTTATCGACCAGACGGATACGCAGTATTTT. This encodes CASSQLIDQTDTQYF.

CDR3 bases: TGTGCCAGCAGCTTAGACGGGCGAGCTGGGGGGACTGAAGCTTTCTTT. Translating it yields CASSLDGRAGGTEAFF. This chain uses TRBV11-3 with TRBJ1-1, with a tentative D call TRBD1 (5 bases). The CDR3 is 16 residues long. V dropped 0 bases and J dropped 5 bases, with 16 bases sitting between them. The germline gives CDR1 SGHNT, CDR2 YENEEA.

This clonotype has a handful of counts. A much more abundant neighbour one base away suggests this may be a read error. A read error is likely, as this CDR3 ends without the conserved phenylalanine or tryptophan. The chain has TRBV20-1 and TRBJ1-2; no clear D gene. The CDR3 contains 12 residues. Germline CDR1 is DFQATT and CDR2 is SNEGSKA (reference sequence). V was shortened by 2 bases and J by 0 bases, with 4 bases between the two germline ends. CDR3 sequence: CSARQANYGYTS. CDR3 DNA: TGCAGTGCTAGACAGGCTAACTATGGCTACACCTCC.

This clonotype has ten or more counts. Here the CDR3 DNA reads TGTGCCAGCAGTTTACCGCCGGTCCCCGGGTCCAATGAGCAGTTCTTC. This translates into CASSLPPVPGSNEQFF. The J gene is TRBJ2-1, the V gene TRBV28, with D unclear. The V end lost 2 bases, the J end lost 6 bases, and 17 bases lay between the germline ends. Germline-derived CDR1 and CDR2 are MDHEN and SYDVKM. The CDR3 is made up of 16 amino acids. Drawing the rest from reference TRBV28 and TRBJ2-1, the complete variable domain is DVKVTQSSRYLVKRTGEKVFLECVQDMDHENMFWYRQDPGLGLRLIYFSYDVKMKEKGDIPEGYSVSREKKERFSLILESASTNQTSMYLCASSLPPVPGSNEQFFGPGTRLTVL.

This clonotype was detected only a few times. The rearrangement joins TRBV7-2 to TRBJ2-1; 7 nucleotides match TRBD1. The CDR3 covers 22 residues. Per germline, CDR1 SGHTA and CDR2 FQGNSA. After removal of 2 bases from V and 4 bases from J, the junction contained 26 bases not matched to a gene. The CDR3 loop is CASSLFHQFVNAARGKYNEQFF. In nucleotides, the CDR3 is TGTGCCAGCAGCTTATTCCATCAGTTCGTTAACGCCGCCAGGGGGAAATACAATGAGCAGTTCTTC.

There are many counts of this clonotype. The chain recombines TRBV11-1 with TRBJ2-3, with D possibly being TRBD1 or TRBD2 (5 bases each). CDR1 is SGHAT, CDR2 FQDESV, per germline (reference sequence). The CDR3 length is 21 residues. V lost 5 bases and J 0 bases, leaving 30 bases between the germline ends. The CDR3 sequence: CASSAHPGRGVAAASTDTQYF. The CDR3 nucleotides read TGTGCCAGCAGCGCTCACCCAGGGCGAGGGGTTGCAGCGGCCAGCACAGATACGCAGTATTTT. Combining the CDR3 with reference TRBV11-1 and TRBJ2-3 gives the whole variable domain EAEVAQSPRYKITEKSQAVAFWCDPISGHATLYWYRQILGQGPELLVQFQDESVVDDSQLPKDRFSAERLKGVDSTLKIQPAELGDSAMYLCASSAHPGRGVAAASTDTQYFGPGTRLTVL.

Ten or more counts support this clonotype. V gene TRBV19 combines with J gene TRBJ2-7; D may be TRBD1 (6 bases). The CDR3 length is 15 residues. In germline, CDR1 is LNHDA, CDR2 SQIVND (reference sequence). V was trimmed by 1 base and J by 6 bases, leaving 16 bases between them. CDR3 in amino acids: CASSIVGHPYSEQYF. The DNA for the CDR3 is TGTGCCAGTAGTATAGTGGGACATCCCTACAGCGAGCAGTACTTC.

This clonotype came up many times. The CDR3 coding sequence is TGTGCCAGCAGCTCACCAGGGGGTACCCAGTACTTC. Translated, it gives CASSSPGGTQYF. The gene calls are TRBV7-3 and TRBJ2-5; the match to TRBD1 covers 7 bases. Germline lookup yields CDR1 SGHTA and CDR2 FQGTGA. The CDR3 runs to 12 residues. V shed 4 bases and J 8 bases; nucleotides not matched to a gene: 4.

The chain links TRBV7-9 to TRBJ2-7; D is perhaps TRBD1 or TRBD2 (5 bases each). In germline, CDR1 is SEHNR, CDR2 FQNEAQ (reference sequence). V gave up 5 bases and J gave up 4 bases, with 15 bases separating them. The CDR3 is made up of 14 amino acids. The CDR3 nucleotides are TGTGCCAGCAGCCCCCAAGCAGGGACGTACGAGCAGTACTTC. Translating gives CASSPQAGTYEQYF.

Concerning this clonotype itself: An end of the junction does not agree with germline; a read error may underlie this. V and J are TRBV18 and TRBJ2-1; weak D call: TRBD2 (6 bases). The CDR3 spans 15 residues. Germline CDR1 and CDR2: KGHSH and LQKENI. DNA of the CDR3: TGTGCCAGCTCTCCACAGACTAGTACCTACAATGAGCAGTTCTTC. This translates into CASSPQTSTYNEQFF.

This clonotype appeared a few times. The chain employs TRBV7-9 and TRBJ1-5, with D unresolved. From germline, CDR1 is SEHNR and CDR2 FQNEAQ (reference sequence). This CDR3 spans 15 amino acids. Trimming left V 1 base short and J 0 bases short, with 7 bases between. CDR3 nucleotide sequence: TGTGCCAGCAGCTTAGGAGGGTATAGCAATCAGCCCCAGCATTTT. Its protein product is CASSLGGYSNQPQHF.